The entry below gives a single T cell receptor beta chain sequence along with its context. The data stem from a study of blood T cell repertoires in COVID-19. Sequencing used immunoSEQ multiplex PCR; TCRdb keeps in-frame clones, though not all of them. The table includes over 200,000 clones, under 85% detected once. The germline V gene encodes CDR1 SGHRS and CDR2 YFSETQ. The V segment lost 4 bases and the J segment 5 bases; nucleotides outside the gene matches: 6. The CDR3 has 14 amino acids. This TCR came from a woman older than 75 with COVID-19, enrolled during active disease. V is TRBV5-1 and J is TRBJ1-2; 9 bases line up with TRBD1. Sequenced material: peripheral blood. CDR3 in amino acids: CASSPGTGSYGYTF. CDR3 coding DNA: TGCGCCAGCAGCCCCGGGACAGGGTCATATGGCTACACCTTC.